Presented here are 5 T cell receptor beta chains from one specimen sequenced in a study of control samples from healthy donors and cancer patients. TCRdb keeps only in-frame clones here, not all; method: immunoSEQ multiplex PCR. The sample has about 13,000 clones, approximately 77% seen once. The sequenced sample was formalin-fixed, paraffin-embedded tissue. Receptor source: a male donor with melanoma.

The chain links TRBV6-5 to TRBJ2-2; D remains ambiguous. Trimming left V 1 base short and J 10 bases short, with 13 bases between. The CDR3 totals 14 residues. The V gene's germline CDR1 is MNHEY and CDR2 SVGAGI. DNA of the CDR3: TGTGCCAGCAGTTACTTCATTGGGGATCCGGAGCTGTTTTTT. As protein: CASSYFIGDPELFF.

The chain carries TRBV30 and TRBJ2-7, with 9 bases fitting TRBD1. The germline CDR1 and CDR2 sequences are GTSNPN and SVGIG (reference sequence). V shed 2 bases and J 9 bases; nucleotides not matched to a gene: 8. The CDR3 is made up of 13 amino acids. CDR3 loop: CAWSSTGGAWQYF. CDR3 bases: TGTGCCTGGAGTTCCACAGGGGGCGCCTGGCAGTACTTC.

The V and J genes are TRBV4-1 and TRBJ1-1, with 7 bases aligning to TRBD1. Looked up from germline, CDR1 is MGHRA and CDR2 is YSYEKL. This CDR3 has 17 amino acids. The trim removed 3 bases at V and 5 bases at J, leaving 15 bases unmatched. As DNA, the CDR3 is TGCGCCAGCAGCCACCCGGAGGCTGACAGGGCGCGGACTGAAGCTTTCTTT. Translating it yields CASSHPEADRARTEAFF.

This sequence joins TRBV4-2 and TRBJ1-4; 8 bases agree with TRBD1. Germline CDR1 LGHNA, CDR2 YNFKEQ. CDR3 length equals 16 residues. Trimming removed 0 bases from V and 6 bases from J; junction bases left unmatched: 6. The CDR3 DNA reads as TGTGCCAGCAGCCAAGATGGGACAGGACGTGATGAAAAACTGTTTTTT. Amino acids: CASSQDGTGRDEKLFF.

The V gene is TRBV9, the J gene TRBJ1-2; D not certain. Germline V gene data show CDR1 as SGDLS and CDR2 as YYNGEE. The CDR3 totals 13 residues. Trimming removed 2 bases from V and 5 bases from J, with 10 bases in between. CDR3 sequence reads: CASSVYGAYGYTF. CDR3 sequence (DNA): TGTGCCAGCAGCGTGTATGGAGCGTATGGCTACACCTTC.